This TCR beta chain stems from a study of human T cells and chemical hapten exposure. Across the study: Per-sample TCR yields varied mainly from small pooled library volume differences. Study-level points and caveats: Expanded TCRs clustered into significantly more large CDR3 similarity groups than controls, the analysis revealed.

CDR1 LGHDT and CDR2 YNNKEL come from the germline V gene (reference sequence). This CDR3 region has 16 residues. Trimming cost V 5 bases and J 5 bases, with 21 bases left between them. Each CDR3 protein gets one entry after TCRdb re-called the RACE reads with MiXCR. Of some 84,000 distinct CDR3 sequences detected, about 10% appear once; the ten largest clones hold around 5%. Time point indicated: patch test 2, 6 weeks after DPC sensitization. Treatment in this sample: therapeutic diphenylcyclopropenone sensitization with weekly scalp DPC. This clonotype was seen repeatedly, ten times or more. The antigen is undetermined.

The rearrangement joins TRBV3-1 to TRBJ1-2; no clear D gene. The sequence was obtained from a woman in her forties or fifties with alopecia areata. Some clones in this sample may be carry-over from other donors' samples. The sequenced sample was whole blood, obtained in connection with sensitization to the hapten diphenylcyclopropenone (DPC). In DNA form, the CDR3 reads TGTGCCAGCAGCTACGACACCGGCAAAAGCCCGTATGGCTACACCTTC. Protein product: CASSYDTGKSPYGYTF.